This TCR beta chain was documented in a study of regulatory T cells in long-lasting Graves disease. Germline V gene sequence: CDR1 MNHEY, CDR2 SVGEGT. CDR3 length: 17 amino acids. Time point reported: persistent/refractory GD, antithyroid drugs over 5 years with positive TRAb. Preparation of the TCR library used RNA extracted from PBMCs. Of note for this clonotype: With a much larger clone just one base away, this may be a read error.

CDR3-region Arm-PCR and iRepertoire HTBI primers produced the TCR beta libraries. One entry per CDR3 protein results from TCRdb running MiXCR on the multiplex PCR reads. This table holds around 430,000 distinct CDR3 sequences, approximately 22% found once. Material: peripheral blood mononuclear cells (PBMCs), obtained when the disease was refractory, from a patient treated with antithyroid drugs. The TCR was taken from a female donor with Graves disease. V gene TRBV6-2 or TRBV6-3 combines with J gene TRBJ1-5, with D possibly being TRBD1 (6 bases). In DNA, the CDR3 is TGTGCCGGCAGTCCGAGGAAGGGGGAACCAAGCAATCAGCCCCAGCATTTT. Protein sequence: CAGSPRKGEPSNQPQHF.